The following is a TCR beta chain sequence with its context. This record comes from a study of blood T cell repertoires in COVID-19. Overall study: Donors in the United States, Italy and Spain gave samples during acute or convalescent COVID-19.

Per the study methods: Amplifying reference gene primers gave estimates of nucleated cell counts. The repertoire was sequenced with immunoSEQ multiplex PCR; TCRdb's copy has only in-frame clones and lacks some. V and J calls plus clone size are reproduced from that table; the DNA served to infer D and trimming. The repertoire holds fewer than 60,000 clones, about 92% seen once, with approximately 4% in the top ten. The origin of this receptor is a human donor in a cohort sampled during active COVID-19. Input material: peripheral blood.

The DNA for the CDR3 is TGTGCCATCAGTGAGTCTAAGGGGCACAATGAGCAGTTCTTC. The encoded protein is CAISESKGHNEQFF. V is TRBV10-3 and J is TRBJ2-1; tentatively, D is TRBD1 (5 bases). The V end was cut by 0 bases, the J end by 5 bases, with 8 bases between. The CDR3 sequence is 14 residues long. Germline V gives CDR1 ENHRY, CDR2 SYGVKD.